Listed below are T cell receptor delta chains from one sample, sequenced in a study of gamma-delta T cells after stem cell transplantation. TCRdb re-called the RT-PCR reads using CATT. Of more than 2,000 delta-chain clones in the sample, about 30% were seen once. The sample taken for sequencing was gamma-delta T cells. These receptors were collected from a human donor. It is not recorded whose cells these are; they may come from a transplant donor. Each CDR3 is given with its conserved first and last residue. The order of the fields is D gene, CDR3 length, V gene, J gene, clone size, CDR3 protein, CDR3 DNA. D genes are given only for firm matches. Clone size is not always given. Where it is, it says once, few, many or a class for expanded clones.

>NA|13|TRDV1|TRDJ4|NA
CALGEESERPLIF
TGTGCTCTTGGGGAAGAGTCGGAAAGACCCCTGATCTTT
>NA|14|TRDV2|TRDJ1|few
CACDSLGYTDKLIF
TGTGCCTGTGACTCTCTGGGGTACACCGATAAACTCATCTTT
>TRDD3|18|TRDV2|TRDJ1|NA
CACDTVRGGYEASDKLIF
TGTGCCTGCGACACCGTTAGGGGGGGATACGAAGCGTCCGATAAACTCATCTTT
>TRDD3|18|TRDV1|TRDJ1|NA
CALGERKTGGYPRDKLIF
TGTGCTCTTGGGGAACGAAAGACTGGGGGATACCCCAGGGATAAACTCATCTTT
>TRDD3|18|TRDV2|TRDJ1|few
CACDLMPGDTRNTDKLIF
TGTGCCTGTGACCTTATGCCGGGGGATACGCGGAACACCGATAAACTCATCTTT
>TRDD3|23|TRDV1|TRDJ1|few
CALGERPTSHWGRTPFHTDKLIF
TGTGCTCTTGGGGAACGCCCCACCTCCCACTGGGGGAGGACGCCTTTCCACACCGATAAACTCATCTTT
>TRDD3|22|TRDV2|TRDJ3|NA
CACDTVNGGSSLRSWDTRQMFF
TGTGCCTGTGACACCGTTAATGGGGGATCAAGTTTACGCTCCTGGGACACCCGACAGATGTTTTTC
>TRDD3|14|TRDV2|TRDJ1|few
CACDLLGEGDKLIF
TGTGCCTGTGACCTACTGGGGGAGGGTGATAAACTCATCTTT
>TRDD3|21|TRDV1|TRDJ1|NA
CALGAGLPEVLGDTGTDKLIF
TGTGCTCTTGGGGCTGGCCTTCCAGAGGTACTGGGGGATACGGGAACCGATAAACTCATCTTT
>NA|15|TRDV2|TRDJ1|medium-sized
CACDPLGHYTDKLIF
TGTGCCTGTGATCCTCTCGGCCACTACACCGATAAACTCATCTTT
>TRDD3|23|TRDV1|TRDJ1|NA
CALGELPIRVRGGGYGYTDKLIF
TGTGCTCTTGGAGAACTACCAATCCGTGTACGGGGTGGGGGATACGGGTACACCGATAAACTCATCTTT
>TRDD3|20|TRDV1|TRDJ1|once
CALGESSLTGGWRRDDKLIF
TGTGCTCTTGGGGAATCTTCCCTTACTGGGGGATGGAGGCGTGACGATAAACTCATCTTT
>TRDD3|16|TRDV2|TRDJ1|NA
CACDTGTGGYVDKLIF
TGTGCCTGTGACACGGGTACTGGGGGATACGTCGATAAACTCATCTTT
>TRDD3|17|TRDV1|TRDJ1|NA
CALGRAYWGIKADKLIF
TGTGCTCTTGGGAGAGCATACTGGGGGATAAAGGCCGATAAACTCATCTTT
>TRDD3|17|TRDV2|TRDJ1|medium-sized
CACDSMELGDTSDKLIF
TGTGCCTGTGATTCGATGGAACTGGGGGATACGAGCGATAAACTCATCTTT
>NA|16|TRDV2|TRDJ1|few
CACDPPRWTPTDKLIF
TGTGCCTGTGACCCTCCCAGATGGACGCCCACCGATAAACTCATCTTT
>NA|14|TRDV2|TRDJ1|medium-sized
CACDTLVNTDKLIF
TGTGCCTGTGACACGCTAGTGAACACCGATAAACTCATCTTT
>NA|17|TRDV2|TRDJ1|NA
CACDSILGKTRTDKLIF
TGTGCCTGTGACTCAATACTGGGAAAAACCAGGACCGATAAACTCATCTTT
>NA|18|TRDV2|TRDJ1|NA
CACDILSPSTDAADKLIF
TGTGCCTGTGACATCCTTTCCCCGAGTACTGATGCCGCCGATAAACTCATCTTT
>NA|15|TRDV2|TRDJ1|medium-sized
CACDTLGTGADKLIF
TGTGCCTGTGACACCCTCGGGACAGGCGCCGATAAACTCATCTTT
>TRDD3|20|TRDV1|TRDJ1|few
CALGDPFLGLGDTLCDKLIF
TGTGCTCTTGGGGACCCTTTCCTGGGACTGGGGGATACTTTGTGCGATAAACTCATCTTT
>TRDD3|18|TRDV1|TRDJ1|NA
CALGERPSRDWGTHKLIF
TGTGCTCTTGGGGAGAGGCCTTCCCGTGACTGGGGGACGCATAAACTCATCTTT
>TRDD3|16|TRDV2|TRDJ1|NA
CACDTVQLGDMDKLIF
TGTGCCTGTGACACCGTACAACTGGGGGATATGGATAAACTCATCTTT